The 2 T cell receptor beta chains presented below share a single source sample, sequenced in a study of blood T cell repertoires in COVID-19. Method: immunoSEQ multiplex PCR; TCRdb's copy keeps in-frame clones and lacks some. The sample has about 150,000 clones; 88% are singletons. Source material: peripheral blood. These receptors were taken from a man between 60 and 75 years old with active or convalescent COVID-19.

This chain links TRBV24-1 with TRBJ1-1; tentatively, D is TRBD1 (5 bases). The CDR3 is 13 residues long. Trimming took 4 bases from V and 11 from J, leaving 16 bases between them. Germline V gives CDR1 KGHDR, CDR2 SFDVKD. The CDR3 reads CATSEWTGGQAFF. CDR3 nucleotide sequence: TGTGCCACCAGTGAGTGGACGGGGGGTCAGGCTTTCTTT.

The chain couples TRBV2 to TRBJ2-2, with D tentatively TRBD1 (6 bases). Germline CDR1 and CDR2: SNHLY and FYNNEI. CDR3 length: 16 amino acids. V shed 5 bases and J shed 4 bases, with 17 bases lying between them. CDR3 bases: TGTGCCAGCAGTCTAGCCTCCCGGACAGCCACCGGGGAGCTGTTTTTT. Protein product: CASSLASRTATGELFF.